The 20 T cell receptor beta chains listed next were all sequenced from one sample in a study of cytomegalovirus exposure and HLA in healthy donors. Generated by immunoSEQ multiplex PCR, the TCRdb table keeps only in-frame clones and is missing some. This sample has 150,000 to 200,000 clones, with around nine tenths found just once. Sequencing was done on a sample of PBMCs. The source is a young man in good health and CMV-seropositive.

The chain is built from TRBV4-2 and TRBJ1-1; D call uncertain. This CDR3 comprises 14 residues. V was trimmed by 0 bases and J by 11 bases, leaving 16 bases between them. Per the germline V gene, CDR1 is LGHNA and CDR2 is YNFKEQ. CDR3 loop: CASSQERGFNSAFF. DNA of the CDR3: TGTGCCAGCAGCCAAGAACGAGGGTTTAATTCGGCTTTCTTT.

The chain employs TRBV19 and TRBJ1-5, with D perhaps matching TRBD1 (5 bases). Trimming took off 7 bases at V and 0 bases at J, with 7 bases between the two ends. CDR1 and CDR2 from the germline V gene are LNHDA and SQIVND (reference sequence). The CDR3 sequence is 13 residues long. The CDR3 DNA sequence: TGTGCCAGTAAGGGGTATAGCAATCAGCCCCAGCATTTT. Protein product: CASKGYSNQPQHF.

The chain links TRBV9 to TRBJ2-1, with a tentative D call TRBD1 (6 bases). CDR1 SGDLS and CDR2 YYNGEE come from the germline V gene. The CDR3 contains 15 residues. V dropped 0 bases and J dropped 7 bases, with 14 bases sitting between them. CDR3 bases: TGTGCCAGCAGCGTAGAACAGGGTAGGGTAAATGAGCAGTTCTTC. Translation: CASSVEQGRVNEQFF.

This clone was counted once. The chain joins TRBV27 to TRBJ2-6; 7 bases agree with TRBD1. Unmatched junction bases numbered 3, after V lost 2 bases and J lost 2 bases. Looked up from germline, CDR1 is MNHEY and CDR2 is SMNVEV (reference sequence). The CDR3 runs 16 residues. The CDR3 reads CASSLTDRAGANVLTF. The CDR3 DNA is TGTGCCAGCAGTTTAACCGACAGGGCTGGGGCCAACGTCCTGACTTTC.

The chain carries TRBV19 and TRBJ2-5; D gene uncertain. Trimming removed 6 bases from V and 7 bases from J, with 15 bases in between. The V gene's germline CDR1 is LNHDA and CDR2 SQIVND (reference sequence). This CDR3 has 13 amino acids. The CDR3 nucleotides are TGTGCCAGTAGCCCCGTCCCGGGTGGGACCCAGTACTTC. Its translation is CASSPVPGGTQYF.

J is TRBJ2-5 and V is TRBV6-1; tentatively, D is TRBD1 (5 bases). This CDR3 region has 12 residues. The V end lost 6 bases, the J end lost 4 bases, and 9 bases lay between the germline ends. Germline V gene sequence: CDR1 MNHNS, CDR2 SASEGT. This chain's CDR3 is CASSKRGETQYF. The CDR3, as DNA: TGTGCCAGCAGCAAAAGGGGAGAGACCCAGTACTTC.

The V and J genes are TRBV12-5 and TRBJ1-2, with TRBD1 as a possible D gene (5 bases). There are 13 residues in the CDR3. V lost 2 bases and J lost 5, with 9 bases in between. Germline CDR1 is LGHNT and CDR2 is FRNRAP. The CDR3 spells CASGLLSGYGYTF. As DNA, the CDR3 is TGTGCTAGTGGTTTGCTCTCAGGGTATGGCTACACCTTC.

CDR3 sequence reads: CSVEQGLNTGELFF. The CDR3 DNA follows: TGCAGCGTTGAGCAGGGATTGAACACCGGGGAGCTGTTTTTT. V is TRBV29-1 and J is TRBJ2-2, with D possibly matching TRBD1 (5 bases). V was cut by 3 bases and J by 1 base, with 9 bases left in between. This CDR3 has 14 amino acids. CDR1 and CDR2 (germline): SQVTM, ANQGSEA.

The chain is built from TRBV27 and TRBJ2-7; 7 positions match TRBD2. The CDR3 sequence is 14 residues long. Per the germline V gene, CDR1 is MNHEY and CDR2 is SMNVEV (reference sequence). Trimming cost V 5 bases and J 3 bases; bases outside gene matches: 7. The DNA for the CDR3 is TGTGCCAGCAGTCCCGGGGGGACCCTCTACGAGCAGTACTTC. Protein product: CASSPGGTLYEQYF.

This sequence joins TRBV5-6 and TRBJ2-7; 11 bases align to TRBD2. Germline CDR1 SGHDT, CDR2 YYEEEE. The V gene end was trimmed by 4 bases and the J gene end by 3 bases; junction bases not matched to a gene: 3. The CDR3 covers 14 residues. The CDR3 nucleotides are TGTGCCAGCAGCCCCGGGACTAGCGGCTACGAGCAGTACTTC. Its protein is CASSPGTSGYEQYF.

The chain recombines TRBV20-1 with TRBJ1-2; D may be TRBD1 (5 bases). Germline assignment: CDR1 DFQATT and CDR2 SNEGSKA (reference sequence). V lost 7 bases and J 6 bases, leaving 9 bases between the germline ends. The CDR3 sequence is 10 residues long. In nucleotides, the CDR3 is TGCAGTGTAGCGGGGGATGGCTACACCTTC. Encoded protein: CSVAGDGYTF.

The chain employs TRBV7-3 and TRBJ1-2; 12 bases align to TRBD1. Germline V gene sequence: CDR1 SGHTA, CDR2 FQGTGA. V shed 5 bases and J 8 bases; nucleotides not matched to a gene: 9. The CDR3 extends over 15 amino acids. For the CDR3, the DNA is TGTGCCAGCAGCCCGGGGACAGGGGGCGTTTGGGGCTACACCTTC. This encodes CASSPGTGGVWGYTF. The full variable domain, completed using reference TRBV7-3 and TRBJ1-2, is GAGVSQTPSNKVTEKGKYVELRCDPISGHTALYWYRQSLGQGPEFLIYFQGTGAADDSGLPNDRFFAVRPEGSVSTLKIQRTERGDSAVYLCASSPGTGGVWGYTFGSGTRLTVV.

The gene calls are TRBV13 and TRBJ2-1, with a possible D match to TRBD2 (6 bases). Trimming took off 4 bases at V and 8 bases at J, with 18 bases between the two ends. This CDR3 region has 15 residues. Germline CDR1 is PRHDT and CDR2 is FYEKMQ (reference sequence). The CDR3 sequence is CASSSREVRTDEQFF. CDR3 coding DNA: TGTGCCAGCAGCTCCAGGGAGGTCCGGACGGATGAGCAGTTCTTC.

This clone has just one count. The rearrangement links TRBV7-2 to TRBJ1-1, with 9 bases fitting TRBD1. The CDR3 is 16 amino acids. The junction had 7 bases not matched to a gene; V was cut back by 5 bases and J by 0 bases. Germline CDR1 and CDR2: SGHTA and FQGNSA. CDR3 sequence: CASSRGQGPMNTEAFF. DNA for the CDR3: TGTGCCAGCAGCCGGGGACAGGGCCCCATGAACACTGAAGCTTTCTTT.

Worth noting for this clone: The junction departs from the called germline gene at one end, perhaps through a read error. This CDR3 is CASSVTGVTPYEQYF. As DNA, the CDR3 is TGTGCCAGCAGCGTAACAGGGGTCACCCCCTACGAGCAGTACTTC. The gene calls are TRBV7-3 and TRBJ2-7, with 7 positions matching TRBD1. CDR3 length: 15 amino acids. Looked up from germline, CDR1 is SGHTA and CDR2 is FQGTGA.

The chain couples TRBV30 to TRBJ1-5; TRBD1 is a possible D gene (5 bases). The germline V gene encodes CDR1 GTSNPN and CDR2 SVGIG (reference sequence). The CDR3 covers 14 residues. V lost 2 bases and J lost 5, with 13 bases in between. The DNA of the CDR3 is TGTGCCTGGAGTAGTGGGCAGGGCGATCAGCCCCAGCATTTT. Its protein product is CAWSSGQGDQPQHF.

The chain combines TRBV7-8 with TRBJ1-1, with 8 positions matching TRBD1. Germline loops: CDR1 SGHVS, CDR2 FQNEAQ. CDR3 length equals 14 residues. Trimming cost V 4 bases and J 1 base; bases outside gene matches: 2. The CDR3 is CASSSGTGNTEAFF. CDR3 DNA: TGTGCCAGCAGCTCCGGGACAGGGAACACTGAAGCTTTCTTT.

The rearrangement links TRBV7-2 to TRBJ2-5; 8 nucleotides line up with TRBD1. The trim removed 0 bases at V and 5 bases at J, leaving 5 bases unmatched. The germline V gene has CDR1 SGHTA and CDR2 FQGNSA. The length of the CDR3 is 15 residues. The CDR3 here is CASSLAGDRRETQYF. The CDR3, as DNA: TGTGCCAGCAGCTTAGCAGGGGACAGGAGGGAGACCCAGTACTTC.

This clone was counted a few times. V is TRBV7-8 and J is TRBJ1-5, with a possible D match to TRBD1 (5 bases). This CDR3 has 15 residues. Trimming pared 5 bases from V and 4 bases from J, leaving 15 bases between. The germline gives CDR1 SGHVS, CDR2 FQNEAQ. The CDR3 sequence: CASSPDRGWNQPQHF. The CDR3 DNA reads TGTGCCAGCAGCCCTGACAGAGGATGGAATCAGCCCCAGCATTTT.

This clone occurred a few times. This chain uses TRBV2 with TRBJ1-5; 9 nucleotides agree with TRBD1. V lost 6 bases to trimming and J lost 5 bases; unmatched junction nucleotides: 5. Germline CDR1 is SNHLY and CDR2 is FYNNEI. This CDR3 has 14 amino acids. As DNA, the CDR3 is TGTGCCAGCAGCACCGGACAGGGGTATCAGCCCCAGCATTTT. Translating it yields CASSTGQGYQPQHF.